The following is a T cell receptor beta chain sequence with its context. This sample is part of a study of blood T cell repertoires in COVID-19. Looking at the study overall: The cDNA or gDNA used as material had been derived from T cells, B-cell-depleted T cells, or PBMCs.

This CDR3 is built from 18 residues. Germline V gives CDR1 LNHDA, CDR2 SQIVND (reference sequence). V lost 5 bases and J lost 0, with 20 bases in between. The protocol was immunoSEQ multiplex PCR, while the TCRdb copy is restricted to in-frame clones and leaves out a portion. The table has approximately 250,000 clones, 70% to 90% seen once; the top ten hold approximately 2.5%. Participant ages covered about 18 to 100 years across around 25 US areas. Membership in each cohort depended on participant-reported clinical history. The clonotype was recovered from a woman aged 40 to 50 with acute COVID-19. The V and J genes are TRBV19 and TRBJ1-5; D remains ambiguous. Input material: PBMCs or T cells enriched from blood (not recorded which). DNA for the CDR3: TGTGCCAGTAGTCCGCCCCCGTTCGGAGAACTTAGCAATCAGCCCCAGCATTTT. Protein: CASSPPPFGELSNQPQHF.